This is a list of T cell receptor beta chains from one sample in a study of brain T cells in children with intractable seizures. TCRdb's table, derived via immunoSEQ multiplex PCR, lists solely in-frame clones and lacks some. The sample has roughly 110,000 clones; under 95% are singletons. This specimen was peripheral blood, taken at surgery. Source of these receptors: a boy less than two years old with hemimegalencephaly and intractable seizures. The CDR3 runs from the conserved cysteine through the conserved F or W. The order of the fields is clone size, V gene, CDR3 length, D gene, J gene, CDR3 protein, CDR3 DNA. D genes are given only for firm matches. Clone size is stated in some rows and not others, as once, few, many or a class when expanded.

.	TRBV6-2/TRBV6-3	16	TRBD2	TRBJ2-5	CASSYTQSGREETQYF	TGTGCCAGCAGTTACACCCAGAGCGGGAGGGAAGAGACCCAGTACTTC
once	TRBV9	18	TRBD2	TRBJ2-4	CASSLTSGVDLAKNIQYF	TGTGCCAGCAGTTTGACTAGCGGGGTTGATCTAGCCAAAAACATTCAGTACTTC
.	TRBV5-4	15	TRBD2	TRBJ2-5	CASSLFLAGQETQYF	TGTGCCAGCAGCCTTTTTTTAGCGGGGCAAGAGACCCAGTACTTC
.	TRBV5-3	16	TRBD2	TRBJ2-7	CARSGRTSGSSYEQYF	TGTGCCAGAAGCGGAAGGACTAGCGGGAGCTCCTACGAGCAGTACTTC
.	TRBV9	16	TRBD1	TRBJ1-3	CASSVGTGRGGNTIYF	TGTGCCAGCAGCGTAGGGACAGGTAGAGGTGGAAACACCATATATTTT
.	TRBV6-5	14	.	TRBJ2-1	CASSSRQDYHEQFF	TGTGCCAGCAGTTCGCGACAGGACTACCATGAGCAGTTCTTC
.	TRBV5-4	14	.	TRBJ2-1	CASSPQNRDNEQFF	TGTGCCAGCAGCCCCCAGAACAGGGACAATGAGCAGTTCTTC
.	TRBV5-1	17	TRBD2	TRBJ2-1	CASSLGPLAGDSDEQFF	TGCGCCAGCAGCTTGGGACCACTAGCGGGAGATTCAGATGAGCAGTTCTTC
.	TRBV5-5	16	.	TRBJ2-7	CASSFWGPPIAYEQYF	TGTGCCAGCAGCTTTTGGGGACCCCCTATCGCCTACGAGCAGTACTTC
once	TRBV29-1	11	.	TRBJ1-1	CSSSWNTEAFF	TGCAGCTCGAGCTGGAACACTGAAGCTTTCTTT
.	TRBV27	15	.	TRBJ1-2	CASSVAPRDNDGYTF	TGTGCCAGCAGTGTCGCACCCCGGGACAACGATGGCTACACCTTC
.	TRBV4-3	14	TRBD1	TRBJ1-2	CASSQGTGDYGYTF	TGCGCCAGCAGCCAAGGGACAGGCGACTATGGCTACACCTTC
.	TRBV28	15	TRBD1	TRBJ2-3	CASSSGTGVTDTQYF	TGTGCCAGCAGCTCGGGGACAGGGGTCACAGATACGCAGTATTTT
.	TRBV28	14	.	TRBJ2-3	CATCTYVGTDTQYF	TGTGCCACCTGCACGTACGTGGGCACAGATACGCAGTATTTT
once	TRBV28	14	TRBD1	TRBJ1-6	CASSLVDRDSPLHF	TGTGCCAGCAGTTTGGTGGACAGGGATTCACCCCTCCACTTT
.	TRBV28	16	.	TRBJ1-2	CASSLMGVDSNYGYTF	TGTGCCAGCAGTTTAATGGGAGTGGATTCTAACTATGGCTACACCTTC
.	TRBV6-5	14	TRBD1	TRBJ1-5	CASSPRQGTQPQHF	TGTGCCAGCAGTCCCCGACAGGGAACTCAGCCCCAGCATTTT
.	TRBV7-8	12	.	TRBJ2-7	CASSRTVYEQYF	TGTGCCAGCAGCCGGACGGTCTACGAGCAGTACTTC
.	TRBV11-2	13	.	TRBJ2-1	CASSRSSYNEQFF	TGTGCCAGCAGCAGGAGCTCCTACAATGAGCAGTTCTTC
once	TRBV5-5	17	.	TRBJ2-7	CASGKEMGTSTSYEQYF	TGTGCCAGCGGAAAAGAGATGGGGACTTCGACTTCCTACGAGCAGTACTTC
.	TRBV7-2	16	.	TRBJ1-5	CASSLVGGVSNQPQHF	TGTGCCAGCAGCTTAGTAGGGGGGGTTAGCAATCAGCCCCAGCATTTT
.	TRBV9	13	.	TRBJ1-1	CASGRAANTEAFF	TGTGCCAGCGGGAGGGCAGCCAACACTGAAGCTTTCTTT
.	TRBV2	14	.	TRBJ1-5	CASSLQGLNQPQHF	TGTGCCAGCAGCCTACAGGGACTCAATCAGCCCCAGCATTTT
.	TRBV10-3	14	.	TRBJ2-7	CAISRDSPSYEQYF	TGTGCCATCAGTCGCGACAGCCCTTCCTACGAGCAGTACTTC
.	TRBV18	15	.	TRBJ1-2	CASSPSGIGVYGYTF	TGTGCCAGCTCCCCCTCAGGTATCGGGGTCTATGGCTACACCTTC
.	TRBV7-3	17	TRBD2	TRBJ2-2	CASSLNLAGVRGGELFF	TGTGCCAGCAGCTTAAACCTAGCGGGAGTTCGAGGCGGGGAGCTGTTTTTT
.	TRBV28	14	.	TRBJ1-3	CASSFPRGGNTIYF	TGTGCCAGCAGTTTCCCCAGGGGTGGAAACACCATATATTTT
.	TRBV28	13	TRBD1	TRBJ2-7	CASSFRDSYEQYF	TGTGCCAGCAGTTTCCGGGACAGCTACGAGCAGTACTTC
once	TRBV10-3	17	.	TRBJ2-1	CAISERSRQVSQNEQFF	TGTGCCATCAGTGAACGGTCCCGACAAGTCTCGCAAAATGAGCAGTTCTTC
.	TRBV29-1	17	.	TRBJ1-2	CSVEVPANTSINYGYTF	TGCAGCGTTGAAGTCCCCGCTAACACCTCTATTAACTATGGCTACACCTTC
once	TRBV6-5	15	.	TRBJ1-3	CASSLQRYTGNTIYF	TGTGCCAGCAGTTTACAGAGGTACACGGGAAACACCATATATTTT
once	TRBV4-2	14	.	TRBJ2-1	CASSQGGPLVEQFF	TGTGCCAGCAGCCAAGGGGGCCCTCTGGTGGAGCAGTTCTTC
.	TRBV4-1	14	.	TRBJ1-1	CASSQDLGGTEAFF	TGCGCCAGCAGCCAAGATCTCGGGGGCACTGAAGCTTTCTTT
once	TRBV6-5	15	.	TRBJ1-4	CASSYSRAPGEKLFF	TGTGCCAGCAGTTACAGCAGGGCCCCTGGGGAAAAACTGTTTTTT
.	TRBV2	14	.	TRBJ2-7	CASSVQTSAYEQYF	TGTGCCAGCAGTGTACAAACCTCAGCCTACGAGCAGTACTTC
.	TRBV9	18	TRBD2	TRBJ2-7	CASSAGLAGGPLAYEQYF	TGTGCCAGCAGCGCAGGACTAGCGGGAGGGCCTTTGGCCTACGAGCAGTACTTC
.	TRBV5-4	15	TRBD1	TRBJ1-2	CASSLEPGTAYGYTF	TGTGCCAGCAGCTTGGAACCCGGGACAGCATATGGCTACACCTTC